What follows are 27 T cell receptor beta chains derived from one specimen sequenced in a study of human T cells and chemical hapten exposure. TCRdb processed the RACE reads anew with MiXCR; each CDR3 protein has one entry. The repertoire consists of more than 150,000 distinct CDR3 sequences, with roughly 14% occurring once and the leading ten covering about 1.7%. This sample's time point: patch test 1, 2 weeks after DPC sensitization. Sample treatment: therapeutic diphenylcyclopropenone sensitization with weekly scalp DPC. The source material was whole blood, sampled in connection with sensitization to the hapten diphenylcyclopropenone (DPC). The receptor set was obtained from a woman in her thirties with alopecia areata. Some clones in this sample may be carry-over from other donors' samples.

This clonotype was counted only a few times. CDR3 region: CASSLTGRNSPLHF. CDR3 in DNA: TGTGCCAGCAGTTTAACGGGGAGGAATTCACCCCTCCACTTT. The V and J genes are TRBV28 and TRBJ1-6; D not resolved. CDR1 and CDR2 (germline): MDHEN, SYDVKM. V lost 2 bases to trimming and J lost 7 bases, with 9 bases between them. The CDR3 runs 14 residues.

This clonotype was detected many times. The V gene is TRBV18, the J gene TRBJ2-6; D remains ambiguous. This CDR3 is built from 13 residues. Germline CDR1 reads KGHSH; CDR2 reads LQKENI. Trimming removed 1 base at V and 7 bases at J, with 5 bases between. The CDR3 nucleotides are TGTGCCAGCTCACCACAGGGAGCCAACGTCCTGACTTTC. It codes for CASSPQGANVLTF.

In its sample, this clonotype was seen many times. The rearrangement links TRBV5-4 to TRBJ2-3; TRBD2 aligns across 12 bases. Germline values: CDR1 SGHNT, CDR2 YYREEE (reference sequence). Trimming removed 3 bases from V and 4 bases from J; junction bases left unmatched: 3. This CDR3 comprises 15 residues. The CDR3 spells CASSSGLAGPDTQYF. CDR3 bases: TGTGCCAGCAGCTCTGGACTAGCGGGACCAGATACGCAGTATTTT.

This clonotype was counted between two and nine times. V is TRBV18 and J is TRBJ1-5; a weak D match, TRBD1 (5 bases). From germline, CDR1 is KGHSH and CDR2 LQKENI. V lost 2 bases, J lost 7 bases, and 15 bases lay in between. This CDR3 is built from 15 residues. As DNA, the CDR3 is TGTGCCAGCTCACCAATCGGGGGGGTCGGGCAGCCCCAGCATTTT. The encoded protein is CASSPIGGVGQPQHF.

This clonotype was detected ten times or more. The V gene is TRBV28, the J gene TRBJ2-7; 8 bases agree with TRBD2. Germline CDR1 MDHEN, CDR2 SYDVKM. The CDR3 has 14 amino acids. With 6 bases clipped from V and 6 bases from J, the junction kept 10 bases outside the gene matches. CDR3 in amino acids: CASRSSGGVGEQYF. The CDR3 DNA reads TGTGCCAGCAGGTCGAGCGGGGGTGTAGGCGAGCAGTACTTC.

This chain connects TRBV29-1 to TRBJ1-2; no definite D call. Germline lookup yields CDR1 SQVTM and CDR2 ANQGSEA. The CDR3 is made up of 15 amino acids. V was trimmed by 5 bases and J by 8 bases, leaving 24 bases between them. DNA of the CDR3: TGCAGCGTTCCAACATCCGGGATAGGGCGGTTCGGCTACACCTTC. Translation gives CSVPTSGIGRFGYTF. The full variable domain, completed using reference TRBV29-1 and TRBJ1-2, is SAVISQKPSRDICQRGTSLTIQCQVDSQVTMMFWYRQQPGQSLTLIATANQGSEATYESGFVIDKFPISRPNLTFSTLTVSNMSPEDSSIYLCSVPTSGIGRFGYTFGSGTRLTVV.

The J gene is TRBJ1-1, the V gene TRBV4-3; D is unclear. The CDR3 covers 13 residues. V lost 1 base and J lost 7, with 10 bases in between. Germline-derived CDR1 and CDR2 are LGHNA and YSLEER. CDR3 nucleotides: TGCGCCAGCAGCCAAGGGTTGCGCAGTGAAGCTTTCTTT. As protein: CASSQGLRSEAFF.

This clonotype was seen a few times. The chain joins TRBV7-9 to TRBJ2-7; no clear D. Germline V gene sequence: CDR1 SEHNR, CDR2 FQNEAQ (reference sequence). V was shortened by 5 bases and J by 2 bases, with 13 bases between the two germline ends. This CDR3 is 14 amino acids long. The CDR3 spells CASSDGRFTYEQYF. DNA for the CDR3: TGTGCCAGCAGCGACGGGCGGTTTACCTACGAGCAGTACTTC.

V usage is TRBV11-2 and J usage is TRBJ2-7; 7 bases map to TRBD2. Trimming cost V 3 bases and J 2 bases; bases outside gene matches: 7. Germline lookup yields CDR1 SGHAT and CDR2 FQNNGV. The CDR3 loop spans 15 amino acids. This chain's CDR3 is CASSFVSGEAYEQYF. CDR3 DNA: TGTGCCAGCAGCTTCGTAAGCGGGGAAGCCTACGAGCAGTACTTC. Based on the CDR3 plus reference TRBV11-2 and TRBJ2-7, the full variable domain is EAGVAQSPRYKIIEKRQSVAFWCNPISGHATLYWYQQILGQGPKLLIQFQNNGVVDDSQLPKDRFSAERLKGVDSTLKIQPAKLEDSAVYLCASSFVSGEAYEQYFGPGTRLTVT.

In this sample, this clonotype turned up a few times. The chain couples TRBV11-2 to TRBJ1-6; TRBD1 matches at 9 bases. The V segment lost 7 bases and the J segment 3 bases; nucleotides outside the gene matches: 13. The germline CDR1 and CDR2 sequences are SGHAT and FQNNGV. This CDR3 contains 18 residues. The CDR3 DNA is TGTGCCAGCACCCGGACCCTCGGGACAGGGTTCTATAATTCACCCCTCCACTTT. Its translation is CASTRTLGTGFYNSPLHF.

This clonotype occurred a few times. The chain recombines TRBV2 with TRBJ1-6, with 7 bases lining up with TRBD1. The CDR3 length is 14 residues. CDR1 and CDR2 from the germline V gene are SNHLY and FYNNEI. The junction had 5 bases not matched to a gene; V was cut back by 7 bases and J by 5 bases. CDR3 in DNA: TGTGCCAGCACCTCGACAGGGAATAATTCACCCCTCCACTTT. The encoded protein is CASTSTGNNSPLHF.

This clonotype has only a few counts. The rearrangement joins TRBV10-3 to TRBJ2-3, with 7 positions matching TRBD2. This CDR3 has 14 amino acids. J was trimmed by 1 base and V by 8 bases; bases with no gene match: 6. CDR1 is ENHRY and CDR2 is SYGVKD in the germline V gene. As DNA, the CDR3 is TGTGCCATCGGAGGACTAGGCGGCACAGATACGCAGTATTTT. This translates into CAIGGLGGTDTQYF.

In this sample, this clonotype turned up many times. In DNA, the CDR3 is TGTGCCTCTCAGGGGAAAAGAGCGGGAGGGCCGTTTCTCCCCTACAATGAGCAGTTCTTC. It encodes CASQGKRAGGPFLPYNEQFF. V gene TRBV28 combines with J gene TRBJ2-1, with 10 bases that match TRBD2. V was pared by 11 bases and J by 2 bases, with 24 bases of the junction left unmatched. The CDR3 loop spans 20 amino acids. The germline CDR1 and CDR2 sequences are MDHEN and SYDVKM.

This clonotype was recorded a few times. The CDR3 here is CASSSQGWTSGIYEQYF. CDR3 in DNA: TGCGCCAGCAGCTCCCAGGGTTGGACTAGCGGGATCTACGAGCAGTACTTC. This chain links TRBV5-1 with TRBJ2-7, with TRBD2 matching over 12 bases. In germline, CDR1 is SGHRS, CDR2 YFSETQ. V trimming: 3 bases; J trimming: 3 bases; junction bases outside the gene matches: 10. The CDR3 sequence is 17 residues long. The full variable domain, with the rest looked up from reference TRBV5-1 and TRBJ2-7, is KAGVTQTPRYLIKTRGQQVTLSCSPISGHRSVSWYQQTPGQGLQFLFEYFSETQRNKGNFPGRFSGRQFSNSRSEMNVSTLELGDSALYLCASSSQGWTSGIYEQYFGPGTRLTVT.

The V call is TRBV5-1, the J call TRBJ2-5; the D call may be TRBD1 or TRBD2 (5 bases each). V lost 4 bases and J lost 2, with 12 bases in between. Germline V gene data show CDR1 as SGHRS and CDR2 as YFSETQ. CDR3 length equals 14 residues. The CDR3 loop is CASSAGTDQETQYF. CDR3 DNA: TGCGCCAGCAGCGCAGGGACGGATCAAGAGACCCAGTACTTC.

This clonotype was counted ten times or more. The chain recombines TRBV29-1 with TRBJ2-7, with 7 nucleotides matching TRBD2. The CDR3 is 13 residues long. V lost 7 bases to trimming and J lost 0 bases; unmatched junction nucleotides: 6. Per the germline V gene, CDR1 is SQVTM and CDR2 is ANQGSEA. The CDR3 spells CSAAPGGSYEQYF. DNA for the CDR3: TGCAGCGCCGCGCCGGGGGGCTCCTACGAGCAGTACTTC.

The V gene is TRBV6-6, the J gene TRBJ2-1; D perhaps matches TRBD2 (5 bases). This CDR3 has 14 amino acids. The germline V gene encodes CDR1 MNHNY and CDR2 SVGAGI (reference sequence). Trimming removed 5 bases from V and 4 bases from J, with 12 bases in between. Here the CDR3 DNA reads TGTGCCAGCAGTCCTTCACTAGAGTACAATGAGCAGTTCTTC. Amino acids: CASSPSLEYNEQFF.

This clonotype has only a few counts. V is TRBV20-1 and J is TRBJ2-1, with D maybe TRBD1 (5 bases). Germline CDR1 is DFQATT and CDR2 is SNEGSKA (reference sequence). Trimming pared 1 base from V and 7 bases from J, leaving 14 bases between. The CDR3 spans 14 residues. The CDR3 nucleotides are TGCAGTGCTAGAGTTCGGTGGGGCCATAATGAGCAGTTCTTC. This encodes CSARVRWGHNEQFF.

This clonotype was picked up a small number of times. The chain couples TRBV7-7 to TRBJ2-5; no firm D call. The germline V gene has CDR1 SSHAT and CDR2 FNYEAQ (reference sequence). Deletions cut 6 bases from V and 2 bases from J, with 10 bases between. The CDR3 loop spans 13 amino acids. CDR3 nucleotide sequence: TGTGCCAGCAGTATTGGGCGTCAAGAGACCCAGTACTTC. Translation gives CASSIGRQETQYF.

The gene calls are TRBV30 and TRBJ2-1; D possibly corresponds to TRBD1 (6 bases). This CDR3 has 12 amino acids. The germline V gene encodes CDR1 GTSNPN and CDR2 SVGIG (reference sequence). Trimming pared 2 bases from V and 6 bases from J, leaving 8 bases between. The CDR3 loop is CAWSRGGNEQFF. The CDR3 DNA reads as TGTGCCTGGAGTCGAGGGGGCAATGAGCAGTTCTTC.

This clonotype has more than one count but fewer than ten. The CDR3 sequence is CASSLELAVSSYNEQFF. The DNA of the CDR3 is TGCGCCAGCAGCTTAGAACTAGCGGTCAGCTCCTACAATGAGCAGTTCTTC. V and J are TRBV5-1 and TRBJ2-1, with TRBD2 identical over 8 bases. Unmatched junction bases numbered 7, after V lost 2 bases and J lost 0 bases. This CDR3 comprises 17 residues. In germline, CDR1 is SGHRS, CDR2 YFSETQ.

The chain recombines TRBV6-5 with TRBJ1-1; 8 positions agree with TRBD1. Germline CDR1 and CDR2: MNHEY and SVGAGI. The CDR3 loop spans 13 amino acids. The ends lost 5 bases at V and 5 bases at J; junction bases unmatched: 4. The DNA of the CDR3 is TGTGCCAGCAGTAAAACAGGGGGAACTGAAGCTTTCTTT. This encodes CASSKTGGTEAFF.

This clonotype was detected a few times. V usage is TRBV9 and J usage is TRBJ2-1; unclear D gene. The CDR3 totals 13 residues. Per the germline V gene, CDR1 is SGDLS and CDR2 is YYNGEE. V was pared by 0 bases and J by 2 bases, with 3 bases between. In DNA, the CDR3 is TGTGCCAGCAGCGTAGGGACCTACAATGAGCAGTTCTTC. Its translation: CASSVGTYNEQFF.

The chain is built from TRBV30 and TRBJ1-5; D possibly corresponds to TRBD1 (5 bases). This CDR3 is 14 amino acids long. Deletions cut 2 bases from V and 3 bases from J, with 11 bases between. From germline, CDR1 is GTSNPN and CDR2 SVGIG (reference sequence). In DNA, the CDR3 is TGTGCCTGGAGTTTCGGACACGACAATCAGCCCCAGCATTTT. Protein product: CAWSFGHDNQPQHF.

This clonotype was seen more than once but under ten times. This chain joins TRBV4-1 and TRBJ2-7; D call uncertain. The V and J ends lost 0 bases and 1 base respectively, with 10 bases between them. This CDR3 has 15 amino acids. Germline values: CDR1 MGHRA, CDR2 YSYEKL. The CDR3 reads CASSQDLRDSYEQYF. The CDR3 bases are TGCGCCAGCAGCCAAGATCTTAGGGATTCCTACGAGCAGTACTTC.

V gene TRBV29-1 combines with J gene TRBJ2-5, with D uncertain. The length of the CDR3 is 12 residues. V was clipped by 8 bases and J by 5 bases, with 15 bases between them. Per germline, CDR1 SQVTM and CDR2 ANQGSEA. In nucleotides, the CDR3 is TGCAGCAGAACGCCGATGGTCGAGACCCAGTACTTC. Protein sequence: CSRTPMVETQYF.

CDR3 sequence (DNA): TGCGCCAGCAGTGAGTCGACTCGTGAGACCCAGTACTTC. Translation: CASSESTRETQYF. This chain connects TRBV10-2 to TRBJ2-5, with D unclear. CDR1 and CDR2 from the germline V gene are WSHSY and SAAADI. This CDR3 region has 13 residues. The V end lost 0 bases, the J end lost 5 bases, and 7 bases lay between the germline ends.